The source of this T cell receptor beta chain is a study of blood T cells in healthy people across ages. Together with a sample-barcoded 5' primer, a J-beta primer mix was included in a second PCR lasting 7 to 11 cycles. Each CDR3 protein gets one entry after TCRdb re-called the 5' RACE reads with MiXCR. The repertoire holds about 1,500,000 distinct CDR3 sequences, with roughly 40% as singletons. Germline V gives CDR1 LGHDT, CDR2 YNNKEL (reference sequence). Trimming stripped 4 bases from V and 5 bases from J, with 15 bases between. This CDR3 has 14 amino acids. Study conclusions and caveats: One million T cells yielded diversity estimates that were considered underestimates.

As concerns this clonotype: What it binds is unknown.

The chain has TRBV3-1 and TRBJ2-7; D not certain. The sequenced sample consisted of blood. This sequence was found in a young woman in good health. CDR3 nucleotide sequence: TGTGCCAGCAGCCGGATGGGAAGGGCGCACGAGCAGTACTTC. Translated, it gives CASSRMGRAHEQYF.